The 15 T cell receptor beta chains listed next were all sequenced from one sample in a study of T cell responses to AZD1222 COVID-19 vaccine. Using immunoSEQ multiplex PCR, the repertoire was profiled, and TCRdb retains in-frame clones only, with some absent. The repertoire holds about 150,000 clones, with more than 90% as singletons. The source was peripheral blood, collected 28 days after the second AZD1222 dose. These receptors originate from an adult who received the AZD1222 COVID-19 vaccine.

This chain joins TRBV6-6 and TRBJ1-4; the match to TRBD1 covers 7 bases. CDR1 and CDR2 (germline): MNHNY, SVGAGI (reference sequence). V lost 0 bases, J lost 8 bases, and 6 bases stayed unmatched. The CDR3 is 15 residues long. CDR3 in amino acids: CASSYSAGGGEKLFF. CDR3 sequence (DNA): TGTGCCAGCAGTTACTCGGCAGGGGGGGGCGAAAAACTGTTTTTT.

This sequence joins TRBV27 and TRBJ1-2; tentatively, D is TRBD1 (6 bases). The CDR3 length is 14 residues. CDR1 is MNHEY, CDR2 SMNVEV, per germline (reference sequence). The V end lost 8 bases, the J end lost 0 bases, and 13 bases lay between the germline ends. The CDR3 DNA is TGTGCCAGCTTAGTGGACAGCCCTAACTATGGCTACACCTTC. It yields the protein CASLVDSPNYGYTF.

The chain has TRBV19 and TRBJ1-5; D ambiguous. V lost 4 bases to trimming and J lost 3 bases, with 7 bases between them. This CDR3 contains 13 residues. In germline, CDR1 is LNHDA, CDR2 SQIVND (reference sequence). The CDR3 DNA is TGTGCCAGTAGTAATGGGCCCAATCAGCCCCAGCATTTT. Amino acid sequence: CASSNGPNQPQHF.

The chain is built from TRBV10-3 and TRBJ1-1; weak D call: TRBD1 (6 bases). Germline V gene sequence: CDR1 ENHRY, CDR2 SYGVKD. V lost 4 bases and J 4 bases, leaving 13 bases between the germline ends. The CDR3 runs to 14 residues. Here the CDR3 DNA reads TGTGCCATCAGTGCCCAGGGGCCAGGCACTGAAGCTTTCTTT. It specifies CAISAQGPGTEAFF.

CDR3 in amino acids: CASSSAGAYEQYF. CDR3 nucleotides: TGTGCCAGCAGCTCAGCAGGGGCCTACGAGCAGTACTTC. J is TRBJ2-7 and V is TRBV7-6, with D tentatively TRBD1 (6 bases). This CDR3 comprises 13 residues. CDR1 is SGHVS, CDR2 FNYEAQ, per germline. V was trimmed by 4 bases and J by 2 bases, leaving 9 bases between them.

Regarding this clone: Other DNA sequences in this sample translate to the same CDR3. V usage is TRBV7-2 and J usage is TRBJ1-1; unclear D gene. Trimming removed 5 bases from V and 0 bases from J, with 10 bases in between. The germline V gene encodes CDR1 SGHTA and CDR2 FQGNSA. The CDR3 length is 14 residues. The CDR3 loop reads CASSPRPMNTEAFF. CDR3 DNA: TGTGCCAGCAGCCCCCGGCCCATGAACACTGAAGCTTTCTTT. The whole variable domain, remainder taken from reference TRBV7-2 and TRBJ1-1, is GAGVSQSPSNKVTEKGKDVELRCDPISGHTALYWYRQSLGQGLEFLIYFQGNSAPDKSGLPSDRFSAERTGGSVSTLTIQRTQQEDSAVYLCASSPRPMNTEAFFGQGTRLTVV.

The chain employs TRBV7-6 and TRBJ1-1; no firm D call. Germline CDR1 is SGHVS and CDR2 is FNYEAQ. This CDR3 is 13 amino acids long. V was pared by 5 bases and J by 0 bases, with 7 bases between. The CDR3 nucleotides read TGTGCCAGCAGCCGCGCCCTGAACACTGAAGCTTTCTTT. It codes for CASSRALNTEAFF.

This clone showed up just once. The gene calls are TRBV7-2 and TRBJ2-2; unclear D gene. V dropped 0 bases and J dropped 5 bases, with 4 bases sitting between them. The CDR3 loop spans 13 amino acids. The germline gives CDR1 SGHTA, CDR2 FQGNSA. This CDR3 reads CASSLARTGELFF. CDR3 in DNA: TGTGCCAGCAGCTTAGCCCGGACCGGGGAGCTGTTTTTT.

For the CDR3, the DNA is TGTGCCAGCAGCCAAGACCCAGGATACTTTAGCTCCTACAATGAGCAGTTCTTC. Residues: CASSQDPGYFSSYNEQFF. The chain recombines TRBV14 with TRBJ2-1; no clear D gene. The CDR3 has 18 amino acids. Trimming cost V 0 bases and J 0 bases, with 15 bases left between them. CDR1 SGHDN and CDR2 FVKESK come from the germline V gene.

The gene calls are TRBV18 and TRBJ2-7; D uncertain. Trimming left V 3 bases short and J 5 bases short, with 14 bases between. This CDR3 comprises 14 residues. Germline V gene data show CDR1 as KGHSH and CDR2 as LQKENI. The CDR3 sequence: CASSPNVGVDEQYF. The CDR3 DNA follows: TGTGCCAGCTCACCCAACGTGGGTGTGGACGAGCAGTACTTC. Drawing the rest from reference TRBV18 and TRBJ2-7, the complete variable domain is NAGVMQNPRHLVRRRGQEARLRCSPMKGHSHVYWYRQLPEEGLKFMVYLQKENIIDESGMPKERFSAEFPKEGPSILRIQQVVRGDSAAYFCASSPNVGVDEQYFGPGTRLTVT.

The chain carries TRBV7-9 and TRBJ1-1; D may be TRBD1 (5 bases). CDR3 length: 14 amino acids. Between the trimmed V and J ends, which lost 5 bases and 12 bases, there was a span of 22 bases. Per germline, CDR1 SEHNR and CDR2 FQNEAQ (reference sequence). CDR3 sequence (DNA): TGTGCCAGCAGCCGGACATCCTCGTATTCGTGGCCTTTCTTT. Its protein is CASSRTSSYSWPFF.

The J gene is TRBJ2-7, the V gene TRBV10-3; D is unclear. Germline V gives CDR1 ENHRY, CDR2 SYGVKD. Trimming pared 8 bases from V and 3 bases from J, leaving 11 bases between. The CDR3 contains 12 residues. DNA of the CDR3: TGTGCCATCGGAGAAGACTTCTACGAGCAGTACTTC. Amino acids: CAIGEDFYEQYF.

The chain uses TRBV7-8 and TRBJ1-6; weak D call: TRBD1 (6 bases). The CDR3 runs 14 residues. Germline loops: CDR1 SGHVS, CDR2 FQNEAQ. V gave up 5 bases and J gave up 11 bases, with 16 bases separating them. DNA for the CDR3: TGTGCCAGCAGCCCGCAACGGGACAAGACACCCCTCCACTTT. Translated, it gives CASSPQRDKTPLHF. The entire variable domain, with the rest obtained from reference TRBV7-8 and TRBJ1-6, is as follows: GAGVSQSPRYKVAKRGQDVALRCDPISGHVSLFWYQQALGQGPEFLTYFQNEAQLDKSGLPSDRFFAERPEGSVSTLKIQRTQQEDSAVYLCASSPQRDKTPLHFGNGTRLTVT.

The chain combines TRBV7-7 with TRBJ2-5, with a tentative D call TRBD2 (6 bases). V was trimmed by 5 bases and J by 0 bases, leaving 13 bases between them. This CDR3 contains 15 residues. Germline loops: CDR1 SSHAT, CDR2 FNYEAQ (reference sequence). CDR3 in DNA: TGTGCCAGCAGCCTTGGGGGGTTAGACCAAGAGACCCAGTACTTC. Encoded protein: CASSLGGLDQETQYF.

This clone was found once. The chain has TRBV28 and TRBJ1-2; D call uncertain. CDR1 is MDHEN, CDR2 SYDVKM, per germline. The CDR3 totals 15 residues. Trimming cost V 5 bases and J 2 bases, with 15 bases left between them. This CDR3 is CASSTTTVNNYGYTF. As DNA, the CDR3 is TGTGCCAGCAGTACAACGACGGTCAACAACTATGGCTACACCTTC.